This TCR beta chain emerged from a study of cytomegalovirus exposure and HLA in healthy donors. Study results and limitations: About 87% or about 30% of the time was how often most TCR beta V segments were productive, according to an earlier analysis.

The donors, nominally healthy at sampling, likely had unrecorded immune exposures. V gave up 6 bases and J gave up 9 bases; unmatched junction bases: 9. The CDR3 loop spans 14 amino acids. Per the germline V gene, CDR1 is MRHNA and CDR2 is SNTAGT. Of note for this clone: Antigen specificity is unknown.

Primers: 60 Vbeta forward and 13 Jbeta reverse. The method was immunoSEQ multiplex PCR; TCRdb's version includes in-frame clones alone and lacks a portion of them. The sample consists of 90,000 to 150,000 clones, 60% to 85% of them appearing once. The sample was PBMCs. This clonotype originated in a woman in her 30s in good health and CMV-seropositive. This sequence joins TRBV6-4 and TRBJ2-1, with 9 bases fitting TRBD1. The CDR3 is CASSHRGQGAEQFF. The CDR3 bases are TGTGCCAGCAGCCACAGGGGGCAAGGGGCTGAGCAGTTCTTC.